This T cell receptor (beta chain) was sequenced for a study of blood T cell repertoires in COVID-19. Study details: From the United States, Italy and Spain came samples of acute and convalescent COVID-19. The analysed material was cDNA or gDNA that came from T cells, B-cell-depleted T cells, or PBMCs.

The germline V gene encodes CDR1 KGHSH and CDR2 LQKENI. The CDR3 covers 12 residues. V lost 3 bases, J lost 8 bases, and 10 bases lay in between. Authors' analysis steps: Nucleated cell counts were estimated from reference gene primer amplification. The data were produced by immunoSEQ multiplex PCR, yet TCRdb's version contains in-frame clones alone and is incomplete. V and J calls and clone size follow that table, whereas D and trimming were derived from the DNA. The sample yields 55,000 to 75,000 clones, about four fifths seen once. This TCR was recovered from a human donor in a cohort sampled during active COVID-19. The chain is built from TRBV18 and TRBJ1-2, with D perhaps TRBD1 (6 bases). The material sequenced was peripheral blood. CDR3 in DNA: TGTGCCAGCTCACCCCGGACAGAGGGCTACACCTTC. It yields the protein CASSPRTEGYTF.